The 10 T cell receptor beta chains below come from one sample, sequenced in a study of shared clonotypes between healthy human individuals. Profiled with immunoSEQ multiplex PCR; TCRdb holds only in-frame clones, not every one. The sample carries 750,000 to 1,000,000 clones, about 91% recorded once. CD45RO negativity and positive selection for CCR7 defined naive CD8 cells, a population that excluded terminally differentiated effector memory CD45RA+ cells. Sequenced input: naive CD8+ T cells sorted from blood. The receptors originated from a man younger than 45 in good health.

The rearrangement links TRBV7-9 to TRBJ2-3, with 12 bases aligning to TRBD2. This CDR3 is 16 amino acids long. CDR1 is SEHNR and CDR2 is FQNEAQ in the germline V gene (reference sequence). The V and J ends lost 1 base and 5 bases, in that order; junction bases with no gene match: 4. CDR3 region: CASSLVASGRGDTQYF. The CDR3 coding sequence is TGTGCCAGCAGCTTAGTGGCTAGCGGGAGGGGAGATACGCAGTATTTT.

V and J are TRBV6-1 and TRBJ2-7; 7 positions agree with TRBD2. Germline V lookup: CDR1 MNHNS, CDR2 SASEGT. Trimming at V came to 7 bases and at J to 7 bases, leaving 4 bases not matched to a gene. CDR3 length: 11 residues. The DNA for the CDR3 is TGTGCCAGCAAACTAGCGAGGGAGCAGTACTTC. Amino acid sequence: CASKLAREQYF.

This chain joins TRBV10-3 and TRBJ2-1; 12 bases map to TRBD2. Germline trimming cut 6 bases from V and 9 bases from J; bases unmatched to any gene: 9. The CDR3 spans 15 residues. Germline CDR1 ENHRY, CDR2 SYGVKD. The CDR3 protein is CAISPLAGGGGEQFF. DNA for the CDR3: TGTGCCATCAGCCCTCTAGCGGGAGGGGGGGGTGAGCAGTTCTTC.

The rearrangement links TRBV7-9 to TRBJ1-1; a weak D match, TRBD1 (5 bases). CDR3 length: 14 amino acids. Trimming shortened V by 5 bases and J by 5 bases, and 15 bases separated the two germline ends. CDR1 and CDR2 (germline): SEHNR, FQNEAQ (reference sequence). The CDR3 DNA follows: TGTGCCAGCAGCGGGGAACAGGTAATGACTGAAGCTTTCTTT. Translating it yields CASSGEQVMTEAFF. Full variable domain (remainder filled in from reference TRBV7-9 and TRBJ1-1): DTGVSQNPRHKITKRGQNVTFRCDPISEHNRLYWYRQTLGQGPEFLTYFQNEAQLEKSRLLSDRFSAERPKGSFSTLEIQRTEQGDSAMYLCASSGEQVMTEAFFGQGTRLTVV.

V and J are TRBV6-1 and TRBJ2-7; weak D call: TRBD1 (6 bases). The CDR3 sequence is 15 residues long. Germline V gives CDR1 MNHNS, CDR2 SASEGT. V was shortened by 7 bases and J by 3 bases, with 19 bases between the two germline ends. The CDR3 loop reads CASKHRTDPFYEQYF. The CDR3 DNA reads TGTGCCAGCAAGCATCGGACAGACCCGTTCTACGAGCAGTACTTC.

This sequence joins TRBV19 and TRBJ1-4; maybe TRBD1 (6 bases). The germline gives CDR1 LNHDA, CDR2 SQIVND (reference sequence). The CDR3 has 15 residues. V was trimmed by 5 bases and J by 0 bases, leaving 10 bases between them. CDR3 coding DNA: TGTGCCAGTAGTCTGCGGACAGCAACTAATGAAAAACTGTTTTTT. It encodes CASSLRTATNEKLFF.

The V call is TRBV6-1, the J call TRBJ2-7; 12 nucleotides line up with TRBD2. There are 18 residues in the CDR3. The germline V gene encodes CDR1 MNHNS and CDR2 SASEGT. V trimming: 3 bases; J trimming: 2 bases; junction bases outside the gene matches: 11. This chain's CDR3 is CASSDVRTSGERPYEQYF. For the CDR3, the DNA is TGTGCCAGCAGTGACGTCCGGACTAGCGGGGAGCGCCCCTACGAGCAGTACTTC.

This clone was detected a few times. The J gene is TRBJ2-2, the V gene TRBV15, with 7 bases identical to TRBD2. CDR1 is LNHNV, CDR2 YYDKDF, per germline (reference sequence). The CDR3 has 14 amino acids. Trimming cost V 4 bases and J 6 bases; bases outside gene matches: 5. In nucleotides, the CDR3 is TGTGCCACCAGCACTGAGGGGAGGGCCGGGGAGCTGTTTTTT. Encoded protein: CATSTEGRAGELFF.

This chain links TRBV29-1 with TRBJ2-1, with TRBD2 as a possible D gene (5 bases). Trimming stripped 6 bases from V and 8 bases from J, with 11 bases between. The CDR3 runs to 11 residues. CDR1 and CDR2 (germline): SQVTM, ANQGSEA. CDR3 loop: CSVDRGYEQFF. Here the CDR3 DNA reads TGCAGCGTCGACCGAGGGTATGAGCAGTTCTTC.

The chain carries TRBV13 and TRBJ2-3; D might be TRBD1 (6 bases). The V gene lost 6 bases and the J gene lost 6 bases, with 19 bases spanning the gap. Germline CDR1 reads PRHDT; CDR2 reads FYEKMQ (reference sequence). The CDR3 consists of 15 residues. Here the CDR3 DNA reads TGTGCCAGCAGTCAAGTACAGGGCCCCTTGGATACGCAGTATTTT. This translates into CASSQVQGPLDTQYF.